Following are 28 T cell receptor beta chains from one sample sequenced in a study of T cell clonality in common variable immunodeficiency. TCRdb's table, derived via immunoSEQ multiplex PCR, lists solely in-frame clones and lacks some. The sample has about 40,000 clones, none seen only once. The sequencing sample was made of peripheral blood mononuclear cells. All receptors come from a person aged 18 to 69 in good health.

As to this clone: With the read ending 3 residues before the CDR3 end, the germline J gene is used to fill in that end. This chain joins TRBV2 and TRBJ1-2; TRBD1 agrees at 7 bases. Per the germline V gene, CDR1 is SNHLY and CDR2 is FYNNEI. V shed 1 base and J 5 bases; nucleotides not matched to a gene: 4. The CDR3 extends over 14 amino acids. CDR3 DNA, as far as it was read: TGTGCCAGCAGTGAAGAGGGGGCAGGATATGGC. This translates into CASSEEGAGYG. The full CDR3 is CASSEEGAGYGYTF.

This clone was recorded at least ten times. The CDR3 is cut off 3 residues early in the read; its end comes from the germline J gene. V and J are TRBV4-1 and TRBJ1-4, with D perhaps matching TRBD1 (5 bases). The CDR3 sequence is 14 residues long. Trimming took off 0 bases at V and 8 bases at J, with 10 bases between the two ends. The germline V gene has CDR1 MGHRA and CDR2 YSYEKL. The DNA read from the CDR3 is TGCGCCAGCAGCCAAGATGCAGGGAGGGAAAAA. Protein sequence: CASSQDAGREK. In full, the CDR3 is CASSQDAGREKLFF.

To note about this clone: From the germline J gene comes the end of the CDR3, since the read stops 3 residues before it. The chain has TRBV29-1 and TRBJ1-2; 7 bases are a match to TRBD1. The CDR3 sequence is 15 residues long. With V trimmed by 7 bases and J by 6 bases, 17 bases remained unmatched. The V gene's germline CDR1 is SQVTM and CDR2 ANQGSEA. The CDR3 bases that were read are TGCAGCGCTCCTGGGGGTCCGACAGGGATCGATGGC. Its protein product is CSAPGGPTGIDG. The full CDR3 protein reads CSAPGGPTGIDGYTF.

This clone was picked up many times. The read falls 3 residues short of the CDR3 end, and the missing part is taken from the germline J gene. V usage is TRBV20-1 and J usage is TRBJ2-3; 7 positions match TRBD1. J gave up 0 bases and V 3 bases, and 9 bases lay outside the gene matches. The CDR3 has 16 amino acids. Germline V gene lookup returns CDR1 DFQATT and CDR2 SNEGSKA (reference sequence). The part of the CDR3 DNA that was read is TGCAGTGCTAGTTTTCCCGGGACAGAGAGCACAGATACG. As protein: CSASFPGTESTDT. The whole CDR3 sequence is CSASFPGTESTDTQYF.

This clone was counted many times. The observed sequence ends 3 residues before the CDR3 terminus, with the missing tail filled in from the germline J gene. The V call is TRBV19, the J call TRBJ2-3, with TRBD2 matching 7 bases. Germline lookup yields CDR1 LNHDA and CDR2 SQIVND (reference sequence). CDR3 length: 15 amino acids. The J segment lost 6 bases and the V segment lost 4 bases, leaving 10 bases of the junction unmatched. CDR3: CASSNGGSVSDTQYF. Incomplete CDR3 DNA: TGTGCCAGTAGTAATGGCGGGAGTGTTTCTGATACG.

Remarks on this clone: The read comes to an end 3 residues before the CDR3 does, leaving the germline J gene to fill in the end. The chain links TRBV7-6 to TRBJ1-6; maybe TRBD1 (6 bases). This CDR3 region has 17 residues. Germline CDR1 SGHVS, CDR2 FNYEAQ. Deletions cut 1 base from V and 4 bases from J, with 14 bases between. The CDR3 bases that were read are TGTGCCAGCAGCTTAGGACGAGGGGGGGGTTATAATTCACCC. It encodes CASSLGRGGGYNSP. From start to end, the CDR3 is CASSLGRGGGYNSPLHF.

This clone was observed at least ten times. Sequencing ends 3 residues short of the CDR3 end; the germline J gene provides the rest. The V gene is TRBV5-5, the J gene TRBJ1-1, with 8 positions matching TRBD1. The CDR3 has 15 residues. The V gene end was trimmed by 4 bases and the J gene end by 0 bases; junction bases not matched to a gene: 5. Per germline, CDR1 SGHKS and CDR2 YYEKEE (reference sequence). This CDR3 reads CASSEGTGLNTEAFF. CDR3 DNA (partial): TGTGCCAGCAGCGAAGGGACAGGACTGAACACTGAA.

This clone was observed at least ten times. CDR3 bases read: TGTGCCAGCAGCCCCGGACAGGAAGGAACTGAA. It codes for CASSPGQEGTE. From start to end, the CDR3 is CASSPGQEGTEAFF. The chain recombines TRBV6-4 with TRBJ1-1; 7 bases line up with TRBD1. The read ends 3 residues before the CDR3 terminus; that terminus is restored from the germline J gene. Germline CDR1 reads MRHNA; CDR2 reads SNTAGT. The CDR3 is made up of 14 amino acids. V gave up 6 bases and J gave up 5 bases; unmatched junction bases: 9.

This clone was seen at least ten times. The CDR3 goes on 3 residues after the read ends, and that part is filled in from the germline J gene. The chain recombines TRBV7-9 with TRBJ2-5, with TRBD1 matching 7 bases. The length of the CDR3 is 14 residues. The V and J ends lost 2 bases and 2 bases, in that order; junction bases with no gene match: 2. Looked up from germline, CDR1 is SEHNR and CDR2 is FQNEAQ (reference sequence). CDR3 DNA (partial): TGTGCCAGCAGCTTATTGGGACAGCAAGAGACC. Translating gives CASSLLGQQET. The CDR3 in full is CASSLLGQQETQYF.

This clone was recorded at least ten times. The read is 3 residues too short to cover the CDR3 end, so that end is filled in from the germline J gene. The gene calls are TRBV12-3 or TRBV12-4 and TRBJ2-5, with TRBD1 matching over 8 bases. The CDR3 sequence is 14 residues long. The V gene end was trimmed by 5 bases and the J gene end by 5 bases; junction bases not matched to a gene: 7. Incomplete CDR3 DNA: TGTGCCAGCAGTACGCAGGGGGCTCGGGAGACC. Residues: CASSTQGARET. The CDR3, in full, reads CASSTQGARETQYF.

This clone was counted ten times or more. The CDR3 extends 3 residues past the end of the read, so its final part is completed from the germline J gene. The chain employs TRBV28 and TRBJ2-7, with 14 nucleotides matching TRBD2. The ends lost 4 bases at V and 2 bases at J; junction bases unmatched: 4. From germline, CDR1 is MDHEN and CDR2 SYDVKM. The CDR3 has 16 residues. The covered CDR3 bases are TGTGCCAGCAGTTCCTCGGGACTAGCGGGAGCCTACGAG. Its protein is CASSSSGLAGAYE. The entire CDR3 sequence reads CASSSSGLAGAYEQYF.

There are many counts of this clone. The CDR3: CASSSRGTSGRTDTQYF. The DNA read from the CDR3 is TGCGCCAGCAGCTCACGGGGGACTAGCGGGAGAACAGATACG. This chain links TRBV5-1 with TRBJ2-3; 14 nucleotides align to TRBD2. The read stops 3 residues short of the end of the CDR3; the missing end is completed from the germline J gene. CDR3 size: 17 residues. Germline V gives CDR1 SGHRS, CDR2 YFSETQ. The J segment lost 3 bases and the V segment lost 3 bases, leaving 6 bases of the junction unmatched.

At least ten counts were recorded for this clone. Partial CDR3 DNA: TGTGCCACCAGTGATTCGGGGGGGCGAAGCTATGGC. Translating it yields CATSDSGGRSYG. The CDR3, in full, reads CATSDSGGRSYGYTF. The genes are TRBV24-1 and TRBJ1-2; possible D gene TRBD1, 6 bases. The read terminates 3 residues before the CDR3 end, so the remaining end is supplied by the germline J gene. CDR1 is KGHDR and CDR2 is SFDVKD in the germline V gene. CDR3 length: 15 amino acids. Deletions cut 2 bases from V and 4 bases from J, with 13 bases between.

This clone was seen ten or more times. The observed sequence ends 3 residues before the CDR3 terminus, with the missing tail filled in from the germline J gene. J is TRBJ2-1 and V is TRBV19; 7 bases map to TRBD1. CDR3 size: 15 residues. The junction had 6 bases not matched to a gene; V was cut back by 5 bases and J by 2 bases. Germline V lookup: CDR1 LNHDA, CDR2 SQIVND (reference sequence). The covered CDR3 bases are TGTGCCAGTAGTCAGGACAGGACAGCCTACAATGAG. It encodes CASSQDRTAYNE. The entire CDR3 protein reads CASSQDRTAYNEQFF.

This clone was picked up many times. The read is 3 residues too short to cover the CDR3 end, so that end is filled in from the germline J gene. V and J are TRBV2 and TRBJ2-7, with 7 bases matching TRBD2. Germline V gene sequence: CDR1 SNHLY, CDR2 FYNNEI. The V gene end was trimmed by 4 bases and the J gene end by 0 bases; junction bases not matched to a gene: 6. The CDR3 is made up of 15 amino acids. The sequenced part of the CDR3 DNA is TGTGCCAGCAGTGGGTCCCGGGGGGTCTCCTACGAG. It codes for CASSGSRGVSYE. The whole CDR3 sequence is CASSGSRGVSYEQYF. Together with reference TRBV2 and TRBJ2-7, the CDR3 gives the full variable domain: EPEVTQTPSHQVTQMGQEVILRCVPISNHLYFYWYRQILGQKVEFLVSFYNNEISEKSEIFDDQFSVERPDGSNFTLKIRSTKLEDSAMYFCASSGSRGVSYEQYFGPGTRLTVT.

This clone was counted ten times or more. The read halts 3 residues ahead of the CDR3 end, with the missing end drawn from the germline J gene. V usage is TRBV18 and J usage is TRBJ1-4; 7 nucleotides agree with TRBD1. The CDR3 consists of 16 residues. The V segment lost 1 base and the J segment 4 bases; nucleotides outside the gene matches: 6. Germline V gives CDR1 KGHSH, CDR2 LQKENI. The CDR3 reads CASSPLQGQHNEKLFF. The sequenced CDR3 bases are TGTGCCAGCTCACCACTCCAGGGACAGCATAATGAAAAA.

This clone has a count of ten or more. Read sequence stops 3 residues before the CDR3 end, and the germline J gene provides the missing end. The chain recombines TRBV13 with TRBJ1-4; D is possibly TRBD1 (6 bases). The germline V gene encodes CDR1 PRHDT and CDR2 FYEKMQ (reference sequence). CDR3 length equals 14 residues. V was trimmed by 3 bases and J by 5 bases, leaving 10 bases between them. CDR3 in amino acids: CASSFSTGNEKLFF. Partial CDR3 DNA: TGTGCCAGCAGCTTTAGCACAGGGAATGAAAAA.

This clone was seen a handful of times. The read ends 3 residues early relative to the CDR3; the germline J gene fills the gap. The J gene is TRBJ2-7, the V gene TRBV27; tentative D call: TRBD2 (5 bases). Germline loops: CDR1 MNHEY, CDR2 SMNVEV (reference sequence). The germline V and J ends were trimmed by 3 bases and 4 bases, with 16 bases remaining between them. This CDR3 is built from 15 residues. Incomplete CDR3 DNA: TGTGCCAGCAGTTTTTCCCGGACTCTCTATTACGAG. Its translation: CASSFSRTLYYE. The CDR3 in full is CASSFSRTLYYEQYF.

As regards this clone: The read halts 3 residues ahead of the CDR3 end, with the missing end drawn from the germline J gene. The V and J genes are TRBV7-3 and TRBJ2-3; 8 bases agree with TRBD1. Trimming removed 4 bases from V and 6 bases from J; junction bases left unmatched: 15. The CDR3 runs 17 residues. CDR1 is SGHTA, CDR2 FQGTGA, per germline. Incomplete CDR3 DNA: TGTGCCAGCAGCTGGCACCCTGCAGCAGGGGGCTTGGATACG. Amino acid sequence: CASSWHPAAGGLDT. The CDR3 in full is CASSWHPAAGGLDTQYF.

About this clone: The CDR3 end is not reached by the read, which stops 3 residues before it; the germline J gene fills it in. V is TRBV23-1 and J is TRBJ1-6; tentatively, D is TRBD1 (5 bases). TRBV23-1 is given ORF status, its function remaining uncertain. The ends were cut back, 4 bases at V and 2 bases at J, with 12 bases in the middle. This CDR3 has 16 amino acids. Incomplete CDR3 DNA: TGCGCCAGCAGTCCGAGGGGATGGACCTATAATTCACCC. This gives the protein CASSPRGWTYNSP. The entire CDR3 is CASSPRGWTYNSPLHF.

This clone was counted ten times or more. The junction shows a germline mismatch at one end, possibly a read error. Read sequence stops 3 residues before the CDR3 end, and the germline J gene provides the missing end. The V and J genes are TRBV4-2 and TRBJ2-7, with 8 nucleotides matching TRBD2. This CDR3 spans 14 amino acids. Germline V gene sequence: CDR1 LGHNA, CDR2 YNFKEQ. This CDR3 reads CASSQAAGGYEQYF. The part of the CDR3 DNA that was read is TGCGCCAGCAGCCAAGCGGCGGGAGGCTACGAG.

Remarks on this clone: Read sequence stops 3 residues before the CDR3 end, and the germline J gene provides the missing end. The chain couples TRBV19 to TRBJ2-3; D possibly corresponds to TRBD1 (6 bases). Germline CDR1 and CDR2: LNHDA and SQIVND (reference sequence). Trimming removed 0 bases from V and 8 bases from J, with 18 bases in between. CDR3 length: 16 residues. The covered CDR3 bases are TGTGCCAGTAGTATAGATAGCTTCACAGGGAAGATTACG. Amino acids: CASSIDSFTGKIT. The entire CDR3 sequence reads CASSIDSFTGKITQYF.

This clone was observed many times. The read finishes 3 residues shy of the CDR3 end, and the germline J gene is used to complete it. This chain links TRBV29-1 with TRBJ2-1; D may be TRBD1 (7 bases). Germline loops: CDR1 SQVTM, CDR2 ANQGSEA. The CDR3 loop spans 15 amino acids. Trimming cost V 7 bases and J 7 bases, with 23 bases left between them. Incomplete CDR3 DNA: TGCAGCGGCACCTCAGGGGGACGGGACTCAAATGAG. As protein: CSGTSGGRDSNE. The CDR3 reads in full as CSGTSGGRDSNEQFF.

This clone occurred many times. The read stops 3 residues short of the end of the CDR3; the missing end is completed from the germline J gene. The chain has TRBV5-1 and TRBJ2-1; 7 nucleotides match TRBD2. Trimming cost V 1 base and J 7 bases; bases outside gene matches: 8. The germline CDR1 and CDR2 sequences are SGHRS and YFSETQ. The CDR3 sequence is 15 residues long. The sequenced CDR3 bases are TGCGCCAGCAGCTTGCGGGGGGAGGGATTGAATGAG. It encodes CASSLRGEGLNE. The CDR3 reads in full as CASSLRGEGLNEQFF.

This clone was recorded at least ten times. The DNA ends 3 residues before the CDR3 does, and the rest of the CDR3 is filled in from the germline J gene. The V and J genes are TRBV30 and TRBJ1-5; maybe TRBD1 (6 bases). In germline, CDR1 is GTSNPN, CDR2 SVGIG (reference sequence). The CDR3 is made up of 16 amino acids. V was clipped by 2 bases and J by 1 base, with 15 bases between them. The CDR3 reads CAWSKDSSNSNQPQHF. The part of the CDR3 DNA that was read is TGTGCCTGGAGTAAGGACAGCTCCAACAGCAATCAGCCC.

This clone was counted ten times or more. Read sequence stops 3 residues before the CDR3 end, and the germline J gene provides the missing end. V usage is TRBV19 and J usage is TRBJ1-5; 9 bases align to TRBD1. The CDR3 has 16 residues. V dropped 9 bases and J dropped 6; count of bases not matched to a gene: 15. Germline values: CDR1 LNHDA, CDR2 SQIVND (reference sequence). The sequenced part of the CDR3 DNA is TGTGCCAGCCTGGACCCGGGACAGGGTAGGGGTCAGCCC. Its protein is CASLDPGQGRGQP. From start to end, the CDR3 is CASLDPGQGRGQPQHF.

This clone was seen at least ten times. The CDR3 end is not reached by the read, which stops 3 residues before it; the germline J gene fills it in. V gene TRBV20-1 combines with J gene TRBJ2-1; the D gene is possibly TRBD2 (5 bases). Germline lookup yields CDR1 DFQATT and CDR2 SNEGSKA (reference sequence). The CDR3 covers 12 residues. Deletions cut 6 bases from V and 7 bases from J, with 13 bases between. Incomplete CDR3 DNA: TGCAGTGCCCAAACGCGGAGGAATGAG. It yields the protein CSAQTRRNE. The entire CDR3 is CSAQTRRNEQFF.

At least ten counts were recorded for this clone. The read comes to an end 3 residues before the CDR3 does, leaving the germline J gene to fill in the end. The rearrangement joins TRBV5-4 to TRBJ2-2; no reliable D call. Germline V gene data show CDR1 as SGHNT and CDR2 as YYREEE (reference sequence). The CDR3 contains 14 residues. Trimming pared 3 bases from V and 2 bases from J, leaving 8 bases between. The DNA read from the CDR3 is TGTGCCAGCAGCTCTAAGACAAACACCGGGGAG. Residues: CASSSKTNTGE. The CDR3, in full, reads CASSSKTNTGELFF.